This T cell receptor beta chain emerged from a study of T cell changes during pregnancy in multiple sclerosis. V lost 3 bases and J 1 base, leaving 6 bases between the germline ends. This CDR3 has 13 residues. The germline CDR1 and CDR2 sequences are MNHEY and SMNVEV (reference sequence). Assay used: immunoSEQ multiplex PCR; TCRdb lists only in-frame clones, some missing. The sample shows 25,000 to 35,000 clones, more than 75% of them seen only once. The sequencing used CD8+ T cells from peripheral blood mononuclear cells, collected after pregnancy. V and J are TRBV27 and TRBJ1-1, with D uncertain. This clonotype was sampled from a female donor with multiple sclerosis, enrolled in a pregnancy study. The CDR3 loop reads CASSFNTNTEAFF. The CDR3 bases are TGTGCCAGCAGTTTCAACACGAACACTGAAGCTTTCTTT.